A single sample gave rise to the 7 T cell receptor beta chains below, sequenced in a study of cytomegalovirus exposure and HLA in healthy donors. The study ran its PCR with 60 Vbeta and 13 Jbeta primers. This table comes from immunoSEQ multiplex PCR, and its TCRdb copy is limited to in-frame clones, with some not included. The sample lists fewer than 120,000 clones, around 78% occurring once. Material for sequencing was PBMCs. The receptors originated from a woman in her twenties or thirties in good health and CMV-seronegative.

The rearrangement links TRBV6-5 to TRBJ2-7, with D possibly TRBD1 on 5 matching bases. The V end was cut by 1 base, the J end by 3 bases, with 13 bases between. The CDR3 length is 15 residues. CDR1 is MNHEY, CDR2 SVGAGI, per germline. CDR3 sequence: CASSYLRTGIYEQYF. As DNA, the CDR3 is TGTGCCAGCAGTTACTTACGTACAGGTATCTACGAGCAGTACTTC.

V usage is TRBV27 and J usage is TRBJ1-1; D possibly corresponds to TRBD1 (5 bases). The ends were cut back, 6 bases at V and 3 bases at J, with 8 bases in the middle. CDR1 MNHEY and CDR2 SMNVEV come from the germline V gene (reference sequence). CDR3 length equals 12 residues. The DNA of the CDR3 is TGTGCCAGCAGCGGGGGGTACACTGAAGCTTTCTTT. Its protein is CASSGGYTEAFF.

The rearrangement uses TRBV29-1 and TRBJ2-1; TRBD2 agrees at 11 bases. The CDR3 is 16 residues long. CDR1 and CDR2 from the germline V gene are SQVTM and ANQGSEA. Trimming took 2 bases from V and 6 from J; bases not matched to a gene: 9. The CDR3, as DNA: TGCAGCGTTGAAATCCTAGCGGGAGGTCGGGGCAATGAGCAGTTCTTC. This gives the protein CSVEILAGGRGNEQFF.

This clone was observed a handful of times. The chain's CDR3 is CASSYLRTGGFSYEQYF. For the CDR3, the DNA is TGTGCCAGCAGTTACCTCCGGACAGGGGGTTTCTCCTACGAGCAGTACTTC. The chain couples TRBV28 to TRBJ2-7; TRBD1 agrees at 10 bases. The CDR3 loop spans 17 amino acids. The V segment lost 4 bases and the J segment 0 bases; nucleotides outside the gene matches: 9. Germline V gene data show CDR1 as MDHEN and CDR2 as SYDVKM.

This chain uses TRBV5-1 with TRBJ1-1; 10 bases map to TRBD1. Trimming removed 0 bases from V and 5 bases from J; junction bases left unmatched: 10. Germline lookup yields CDR1 SGHRS and CDR2 YFSETQ. The CDR3 is 17 amino acids. The CDR3 protein is CASSLGQGADWGTEAFF. The CDR3 region has the DNA TGCGCCAGCAGCTTGGGACAGGGGGCGGATTGGGGAACTGAAGCTTTCTTT.

This clone was seen a few times. V is TRBV25-1 and J is TRBJ1-3; D call uncertain. This CDR3 is built from 15 residues. The germline V gene encodes CDR1 MGHDK and CDR2 SYGVNS. Trimming removed 6 bases from V and 2 bases from J, with 14 bases in between. CDR3 in amino acids: CASSRTDIPGNTIYF. The CDR3 nucleotides are TGTGCCAGCAGCCGCACAGATATTCCTGGAAACACCATATATTTT.

J is TRBJ2-2 and V is TRBV14; 8 nucleotides agree with TRBD1. The V gene end was trimmed by 3 bases and the J gene end by 4 bases; junction bases not matched to a gene: 7. The CDR3 consists of 16 residues. CDR1 SGHDN and CDR2 FVKESK come from the germline V gene. CDR3 protein: CASSHYGQGPTGELFF. The CDR3, as DNA: TGTGCCAGCAGCCATTACGGACAGGGCCCCACCGGGGAGCTGTTTTTT.